The rows below give T cell receptor beta chains drawn from one sample of a study of control samples from healthy donors and cancer patients. Libraries were prepared by immunoSEQ multiplex PCR; TCRdb keeps only in-frame clonotypes and omits some of them. The sample's table shows about 190,000 clones. The specimen sequenced was blood. These receptors originate from a young woman in good health. CDR3s include the opening cysteine and the closing phenylalanine or tryptophan.

v_call,cdr3_length,j_call,cdr3_aa
TRBV15,15,TRBJ1-5,CATSRDSGGNQPQHF
TRBV6-5,15,TRBJ2-1,CASSYLQGELNEQFF
TRBV15,13,TRBJ1-2,CATSRDFAYGYTF
TRBV19,14,TRBJ2-5,CASSSDRSVQTQYF
TRBV19,12,TRBJ2-4,CASASAKNIQYF
TRBV7-3,12,TRBJ1-1,CASSPGGTEAFF
TRBV3-1/TRBV3-2,12,TRBJ1-5,CASSLGGWRQHF
TRBV9,14,TRBJ1-1,CASSVRIGNTEAFF
TRBV5-6,14,TRBJ1-6,CASSLGTVNSPLHF
TRBV18,12,TRBJ1-6,CASSPAGQGLHF
TRBV9,15,TRBJ1-4,CASSARDRAYEKLFF
TRBV25-1,12,TRBJ1-6,CASSEGNSPLHF
TRBV7-9,11,TRBJ2-5,CASSPRETQYF
TRBV27,17,TRBJ1-6,CASSLSGVSSYNSPLHF
TRBV29-1,10,TRBJ2-3,CSVEWDTQYF
TRBV28,18,TRBJ2-4,CASSTRTRMLLAKNIQYF
TRBV28,12,TRBJ1-5,CASSLSGTPQHF
TRBV7-2,14,TRBJ1-1,CASSLSGGATEAFF
TRBV28,14,TRBJ1-2,CASSPPQGTYGYTF
TRBV7-2,15,TRBJ1-2,CASSPTTGTGYGYTF
TRBV27,12,TRBJ2-7,CASTSLSYEQYF
TRBV10-1,17,TRBJ2-2,CASSEPGQGANTGELFF
TRBV5-1,18,TRBJ1-6,CASSTGTGGSSYNSPLHF
TRBV5-1,14,TRBJ1-2,CASRAGTRVYGYTF
TRBV6-1,14,TRBJ2-1,CASSEANWGNEQFF
TRBV11-2,17,TRBJ2-3,CASSLDRLSGGTDTQYF
TRBV28,12,TRBJ1-5,CASSLFGGPQHF
TRBV3-1/TRBV3-2,14,TRBJ1-1,CASSQPNQITEAFF
TRBV28,16,TRBJ1-3,CASSLTGGADGNTIYF
TRBV11-2,15,TRBJ1-6,CASSLRQGEKSPLHF
TRBV3-1/TRBV3-2,13,TRBJ1-5,CASSLGSNQPQHF
TRBV29-1,12,TRBJ2-5,CSVYRGQETQYF
TRBV5-5,16,TRBJ2-5,CASSLNGILLRETQYF
TRBV4-1,16,TRBJ1-2,CASSQDGGQNYYGYTF
TRBV11-2,15,TRBJ1-2,CASSSTRQGKYGYTF
TRBV2,12,TRBJ1-3,CASSLLGNTIYF
TRBV7-2,12,TRBJ2-5,CASSFDWGPQYF
TRBV27,14,TRBJ1-5,CASSEGQLNQPQHF
TRBV27,13,TRBJ1-3,CASSLGQKNTIYF
TRBV19,14,TRBJ2-7,CASSPRDIIYEQYF
TRBV4-2,15,TRBJ1-2,CASSPSGGRGQGYTF
TRBV7-2,16,TRBJ1-1,CASSSQGATMNTEAFF
TRBV5-1,14,TRBJ2-7,CASRLAPPPYEQYF
TRBV29-1,14,TRBJ2-1,CSVDWTSTYNEQFF
TRBV29-1,13,TRBJ2-7,CSATGGDSYEQYF
TRBV5-5,13,TRBJ2-5,CASSLLAGETQYF
TRBV2,15,TRBJ1-5,CASSGRGRNNQPQHF
TRBV21-1,18,TRBJ1-3,CASSNSGQGPSSGNTIYF
TRBV11-3,17,TRBJ2-7,CASSLLILAGRNYEQYF
TRBV10-2,14,TRBJ2-5,CASSGDRGRETQYF
TRBV7-3,16,TRBJ2-5,CASSLMGQGLQETQYF
TRBV24-1,14,TRBJ1-1,CATSKGQSNTEAFF